What follows are 32 T cell receptor beta chains derived from one specimen sequenced in a study of cytomegalovirus exposure and HLA in healthy donors. Repertoires were generated with immunoSEQ multiplex PCR, while TCRdb's copy carries only in-frame clones and drops some. The profile shows 130,000 to 150,000 clones, roughly 86% of them singletons. Input material: PBMCs. The receptors come from a woman aged 30 to 39 in good health and CMV-seronegative.

The chain has TRBV2 and TRBJ2-5; 9 nucleotides match TRBD1. Trimming at V came to 2 bases and at J to 4 bases, leaving 8 bases not matched to a gene. CDR1 is SNHLY, CDR2 FYNNEI, per germline. This CDR3 has 16 residues. This CDR3 is CASSEIAVGQGETQYF. As DNA, the CDR3 is TGTGCCAGCAGTGAAATCGCCGTGGGACAGGGAGAGACCCAGTACTTC.

The chain employs TRBV6-5 and TRBJ1-2; D uncertain. Deletions cut 5 bases from V and 2 bases from J, with 9 bases between. The CDR3 loop spans 13 amino acids. Germline-derived CDR1 and CDR2 are MNHEY and SVGAGI. CDR3 nucleotide sequence: TGTGCCAGCAGTGATGCCAGAAACTATGGCTACACCTTC. This translates into CASSDARNYGYTF.

In its sample, this clone was seen once. This chain links TRBV2 with TRBJ2-7, with TRBD2 matching over 8 bases. The V and J ends lost 8 bases and 0 bases, in that order; junction bases with no gene match: 9. The CDR3 has 15 residues. The V gene's germline CDR1 is SNHLY and CDR2 FYNNEI. CDR3 DNA sequence: TGTGCCAGCGAGCTAGAGCGGGGGCCCTCCTACGAGCAGTACTTC. The encoded protein is CASELERGPSYEQYF.

This clone was observed a few times. The rearrangement joins TRBV5-1 to TRBJ1-5; D ambiguous. This CDR3 has 14 residues. V gave up 4 bases and J gave up 5 bases, with 13 bases separating them. From germline, CDR1 is SGHRS and CDR2 YFSETQ. The chain's CDR3 is CASSADTGDQPQHF. CDR3 sequence (DNA): TGCGCCAGCAGCGCCGACACCGGGGATCAGCCCCAGCATTTT.

The chain uses TRBV7-2 and TRBJ2-7; TRBD2 might be the D (5 bases). With 5 bases removed from V and 4 bases from J, the gap between germline ends came to 12 bases. This CDR3 is 13 amino acids long. Per germline, CDR1 SGHTA and CDR2 FQGNSA. CDR3 region: CASSLDTRYEQYF. CDR3 DNA: TGTGCCAGCAGCCTCGATACTAGATACGAGCAGTACTTC. The full variable domain, rest sourced from reference TRBV7-2 and TRBJ2-7, is GAGVSQSPSNKVTEKGKDVELRCDPISGHTALYWYRQSLGQGLEFLIYFQGNSAPDKSGLPSDRFSAERTGGSVSTLTIQRTQQEDSAVYLCASSLDTRYEQYFGPGTRLTVT.

The V gene is TRBV7-8, the J gene TRBJ1-2; 7 nucleotides align to TRBD1. Per germline, CDR1 SGHVS and CDR2 FQNEAQ. J lost 0 bases, V lost 3 bases, and 16 bases had no gene match. The CDR3 has 19 amino acids. In DNA, the CDR3 is TGTGCCAGCAGCTTTCTCGGACAGGCAAAGATAACACCTAACTATGGCTACACCTTC. Encoded protein: CASSFLGQAKITPNYGYTF.

The chain couples TRBV29-1 to TRBJ1-2; maybe TRBD1 (5 bases). The CDR3 covers 14 residues. V lost 0 bases, J lost 2 bases, and 10 bases lay in between. The germline CDR1 and CDR2 sequences are SQVTM and ANQGSEA. The CDR3 DNA follows: TGCAGCGTTGAAGATTATCCAGGGAACTATGGCTACACCTTC. Its translation is CSVEDYPGNYGYTF. Looking up the rest from reference TRBV29-1 and TRBJ1-2 gives the full variable domain: SAVISQKPSRDICQRGTSLTIQCQVDSQVTMMFWYRQQPGQSLTLIATANQGSEATYESGFVIDKFPISRPNLTFSTLTVSNMSPEDSSIYLCSVEDYPGNYGYTFGSGTRLTVV.

The V gene is TRBV10-3, the J gene TRBJ1-2, with D perhaps matching TRBD1 (6 bases). The CDR3 consists of 15 residues. Germline CDR1 ENHRY, CDR2 SYGVKD. The germline V and J ends were trimmed by 6 bases and 7 bases, with 21 bases remaining between them. CDR3 loop: CAISIGLLPRGGYTF. The CDR3 DNA reads as TGTGCCATCAGCATCGGCCTACTCCCCAGGGGTGGCTACACCTTC.

This chain connects TRBV20-1 to TRBJ2-7, with D unresolved. V gave up 8 bases and J gave up 4 bases, with 3 bases separating them. This CDR3 is 8 amino acids long. The V gene's germline CDR1 is DFQATT and CDR2 SNEGSKA (reference sequence). CDR3 sequence (DNA): TGCAGTCAATACGAGCAGTACTTC. Protein product: CSQYEQYF.

V gene TRBV5-6 combines with J gene TRBJ2-5, with D maybe TRBD2 (5 bases). V shed 4 bases and J shed 5 bases, with 12 bases lying between them. The CDR3 totals 13 residues. Germline V gives CDR1 SGHDT, CDR2 YYEEEE. DNA of the CDR3: TGTGCCAGCAGCCCGCTTTCGGGGGAGACCCAGTACTTC. Its translation is CASSPLSGETQYF.

This chain connects TRBV4-1 to TRBJ1-3, with a tentative D call TRBD1 (5 bases). The CDR3 consists of 16 residues. Per the germline V gene, CDR1 is MGHRA and CDR2 is YSYEKL. The V end lost 1 base, the J end lost 5 bases, and 15 bases lay between the germline ends. The CDR3, as DNA: TGCGCCAGCAGCCAAGTGGGTAGGGGATCTCGAAACACCATATATTTT. Encoded protein: CASSQVGRGSRNTIYF.

In this sample, this clone turned up once. Distinct nucleotide sequences in the sample also encode this CDR3. The chain uses TRBV5-1 and TRBJ2-2; 8 bases agree with TRBD1. This CDR3 has 14 amino acids. CDR1 and CDR2 (germline): SGHRS, YFSETQ. The junction had 2 bases not matched to a gene; V was cut back by 2 bases and J by 5 bases. This CDR3 reads CASSFTGGTGELFF. The CDR3 DNA is TGCGCCAGCAGCTTCACAGGGGGGACCGGGGAGCTGTTTTTT.

The CDR3 DNA sequence: TGCGCCAGCAGCCCCGGGGCAGGGGGTGCAGAGACCCAGTACTTC. Translated: CASSPGAGGAETQYF. The chain links TRBV5-1 to TRBJ2-5, with 7 bases aligning to TRBD1. J was trimmed by 4 bases and V by 4 bases; bases with no gene match: 10. The CDR3 totals 15 residues. The germline CDR1 and CDR2 sequences are SGHRS and YFSETQ.

This sequence joins TRBV11-2 and TRBJ1-3, with D hard to call. This CDR3 comprises 15 residues. Per germline, CDR1 SGHAT and CDR2 FQNNGV. The V and J ends lost 1 base and 0 bases respectively, with 7 bases between them. The CDR3 sequence: CASSLGRGSGNTIYF. CDR3 nucleotides: TGTGCCAGCAGCTTAGGGCGGGGCTCTGGAAACACCATATATTTT.

This clone showed up just once. The chain couples TRBV4-2 to TRBJ1-1, with 9 bases fitting TRBD1. Germline CDR1 LGHNA, CDR2 YNFKEQ. This CDR3 comprises 13 residues. After removal of 6 bases from V and 5 bases from J, the junction contained 4 bases not matched to a gene. The CDR3 coding sequence is TGTGCCAGCAGAAGAGGACAGGGGACTGAAGCTTTCTTT. This encodes CASRRGQGTEAFF.

CDR3 sequence reads: CASSPQVSGNTIYF. The CDR3, as DNA: TGTGCCAGCAGCCCACAGGTTTCTGGAAACACCATATATTTT. The gene calls are TRBV14 and TRBJ1-3, with a weak D call TRBD1 (5 bases). Per the germline V gene, CDR1 is SGHDN and CDR2 is FVKESK. With 4 bases removed from V and 1 base from J, the gap between germline ends came to 8 bases. The CDR3 sequence is 14 residues long.

The rearrangement links TRBV6-4 to TRBJ1-6; tentative D call: TRBD1 (6 bases). The germline gives CDR1 MRHNA, CDR2 SNTAGT. This CDR3 is built from 15 residues. Trimming removed 6 bases from V and 4 bases from J, with 13 bases in between. The chain's CDR3 is CASSRGREYNSPLHF. The DNA for the CDR3 is TGTGCCAGCAGCAGGGGCCGGGAATATAATTCACCCCTCCACTTT.

The chain couples TRBV13 to TRBJ1-6, with TRBD1 as a possible D gene (6 bases). CDR1 PRHDT and CDR2 FYEKMQ come from the germline V gene (reference sequence). The V gene lost 5 bases and the J gene lost 1 base, with 18 bases spanning the gap. The CDR3 has 18 amino acids. The CDR3 bases are TGTGCCAGCAGCCAAGGGCAGGGGTGGGAGTCCTATAATTCACCCCTCCACTTT. The encoded protein is CASSQGQGWESYNSPLHF.

This chain connects TRBV4-2 to TRBJ2-4; 8 positions match TRBD2. The germline V gene has CDR1 LGHNA and CDR2 YNFKEQ. J lost 1 base, V lost 1 base, and 12 bases had no gene match. This CDR3 is built from 19 residues. This CDR3 is CASSQVFTGGPSAKNIQYF. CDR3 coding DNA: TGTGCCAGCAGCCAAGTATTCACGGGGGGGCCTTCGGCCAAAAACATTCAGTACTTC.

This sequence joins TRBV7-9 and TRBJ2-5, with 9 bases aligning to TRBD1. CDR1 SEHNR and CDR2 FQNEAQ come from the germline V gene (reference sequence). This CDR3 spans 16 amino acids. Germline trimming cut 3 bases from V and 1 base from J; bases unmatched to any gene: 6. CDR3 in amino acids: CASSFLDRGIQETQYF. CDR3 DNA sequence: TGTGCCAGCAGCTTCCTGGACAGGGGAATCCAAGAGACCCAGTACTTC.

The V gene is TRBV11-2, the J gene TRBJ2-3; weak D call: TRBD2 (6 bases). The length of the CDR3 is 16 residues. CDR1 and CDR2 (germline): SGHAT, FQNNGV. With 0 bases removed from V and 4 bases from J, the gap between germline ends came to 14 bases. The CDR3 DNA follows: TGTGCCAGCAGCTTAGATCTGACTAGGTCCGCAGATACGCAGTATTTT. It codes for CASSLDLTRSADTQYF.

This sequence joins TRBV28 and TRBJ2-1, with 7 bases lining up with TRBD1. V lost 1 base, J lost 15 bases, and 12 bases stayed unmatched. Germline V gene sequence: CDR1 MDHEN, CDR2 SYDVKM. The CDR3 loop spans 14 amino acids. The CDR3 DNA sequence: TGTGCCAGCAGTTTATTACCGGGACAGAGTGTCGGGTTCTTC. This encodes CASSLLPGQSVGFF.

This chain uses TRBV5-6 with TRBJ2-7, with TRBD2 as a possible D gene (5 bases). The germline V and J ends were trimmed by 4 bases and 6 bases, with 17 bases remaining between them. The CDR3 spans 14 residues. Per the germline V gene, CDR1 is SGHDT and CDR2 is YYEEEE. As DNA, the CDR3 is TGTGCCAGCAGCGCCACCGCGGGTCAGATCGAGCAGTACTTC. It yields the protein CASSATAGQIEQYF.

The rearrangement links TRBV19 to TRBJ2-5; D is possibly TRBD1 (6 bases). Looked up from germline, CDR1 is LNHDA and CDR2 is SQIVND (reference sequence). This CDR3 spans 14 amino acids. The ends were cut back, 6 bases at V and 5 bases at J, with 16 bases in the middle. The CDR3 is CASSPRGGVETQYF. CDR3 nucleotide sequence: TGTGCCAGTAGCCCCCGTGGGGGCGTGGAGACCCAGTACTTC.

V is TRBV19 and J is TRBJ1-6; possible D gene TRBD1, 5 bases. This CDR3 has 15 residues. Trimming pared 6 bases from V and 0 bases from J, leaving 9 bases between. Germline V gives CDR1 LNHDA, CDR2 SQIVND (reference sequence). The DNA for the CDR3 is TGTGCCAGTAGCTTCAGGGACTCCTATAATTCACCCCTCCACTTT. Its translation: CASSFRDSYNSPLHF.

The chain employs TRBV27 and TRBJ1-6; no firm D call. Looked up from germline, CDR1 is MNHEY and CDR2 is SMNVEV (reference sequence). The V and J ends lost 1 base and 8 bases respectively, with 12 bases between them. The CDR3 extends over 15 amino acids. CDR3 sequence: CASSLYPPPDSPLHF. The CDR3, as DNA: TGTGCCAGCAGTTTATACCCCCCCCCGGATTCACCCCTCCACTTT.

This clone is a singleton in its sample. The gene calls are TRBV7-7 and TRBJ2-7; a weak D match, TRBD1 (5 bases). CDR1 and CDR2 (germline): SSHAT, FNYEAQ (reference sequence). This CDR3 has 14 amino acids. The V end lost 5 bases, the J end lost 0 bases, and 11 bases lay between the germline ends. CDR3 loop: CASSVDRYSYEQYF. In DNA form, the CDR3 reads TGTGCCAGCAGCGTAGACAGATACTCCTACGAGCAGTACTTC. The variable domain in full, completed from reference TRBV7-7 and TRBJ2-7, reads GAGVSQSPRYKVTKRGQDVTLRCDPISSHATLYWYQQALGQGPEFLTYFNYEAQPDKSGLPSDRFSAERPEGSISTLTIQRTEQRDSAMYRCASSVDRYSYEQYFGPGTRLTVT.

The rearrangement uses TRBV5-6 and TRBJ1-2, with TRBD1 identical over 10 bases. CDR3 length equals 17 residues. Germline values: CDR1 SGHDT, CDR2 YYEEEE. With V trimmed by 5 bases and J by 0 bases, 10 bases remained unmatched. The CDR3 is CASSGGTGVIANYGYTF. CDR3 in DNA: TGTGCCAGCAGTGGAGGGACAGGGGTAATTGCTAACTATGGCTACACCTTC.

The rearrangement links TRBV2 to TRBJ1-3; D is unclear. Per the germline V gene, CDR1 is SNHLY and CDR2 is FYNNEI. Between the trimmed V and J ends, which lost 4 bases and 0 bases, there was a span of 7 bases. This CDR3 region has 14 residues. CDR3 loop: CASSADFSGNTIYF. The CDR3 DNA sequence: TGTGCCAGCAGTGCGGACTTCTCTGGAAACACCATATATTTT.

The rearrangement joins TRBV11-2 to TRBJ1-6; no definite D call. The CDR3 consists of 14 residues. CDR1 and CDR2 (germline): SGHAT, FQNNGV. Trimming left V 1 base short and J 4 bases short, with 5 bases between. The CDR3: CASSLGQYNSPLHF. CDR3 sequence (DNA): TGTGCCAGCAGCTTAGGACAATATAATTCACCCCTCCACTTT. The variable domain in full, with the rest retrieved from reference TRBV11-2 and TRBJ1-6, is EAGVAQSPRYKIIEKRQSVAFWCNPISGHATLYWYQQILGQGPKLLIQFQNNGVVDDSQLPKDRFSAERLKGVDSTLKIQPAKLEDSAVYLCASSLGQYNSPLHFGNGTRLTVT.

The chain joins TRBV5-1 to TRBJ2-5; possible D gene TRBD2, 7 bases. CDR3 length: 13 amino acids. Germline V gene sequence: CDR1 SGHRS, CDR2 YFSETQ. V was clipped by 4 bases and J by 4 bases, with 11 bases between them. CDR3 coding DNA: TGCGCCAGCAGCCCCCGGGGGGCAGAGACCCAGTACTTC. This sequence encodes CASSPRGAETQYF.

In its sample, this clone was seen many times. This sequence joins TRBV6-5 and TRBJ2-7; D may be TRBD2 (6 bases). V shed 5 bases and J shed 4 bases, with 15 bases lying between them. Per the germline V gene, CDR1 is MNHEY and CDR2 is SVGAGI. The CDR3 loop spans 14 amino acids. The CDR3 sequence: CASSEVAELYEQYF. As DNA, the CDR3 is TGTGCCAGCAGTGAAGTAGCGGAGCTATACGAGCAGTACTTC.